This entry concerns a single T cell receptor beta chain. CDR3 length equals 16 residues. The V segment lost 2 bases and the J segment 3 bases; nucleotides outside the gene matches: 7. Looked up from germline, CDR1 is MNHNS and CDR2 is SASEGT. Generated by immunoSEQ multiplex PCR, the TCRdb table keeps only in-frame clones and is missing some. The sample includes over 65,000 clones, 95% to 98% of them seen just once. This entry belongs to a study of technical replicates of blood from a few donors. This TCR was recovered from a human donor in good health. This chain links TRBV6-1 with TRBJ2-3; TRBD2 aligns across 8 bases. The sequencing input was T cells isolated from PBMCs. The CDR3 nucleotides are TGTGCCAGCAGTGAAAATGTTAGCGGGAAAACAGATACGCAGTATTTT. Protein product: CASSENVSGKTDTQYF.